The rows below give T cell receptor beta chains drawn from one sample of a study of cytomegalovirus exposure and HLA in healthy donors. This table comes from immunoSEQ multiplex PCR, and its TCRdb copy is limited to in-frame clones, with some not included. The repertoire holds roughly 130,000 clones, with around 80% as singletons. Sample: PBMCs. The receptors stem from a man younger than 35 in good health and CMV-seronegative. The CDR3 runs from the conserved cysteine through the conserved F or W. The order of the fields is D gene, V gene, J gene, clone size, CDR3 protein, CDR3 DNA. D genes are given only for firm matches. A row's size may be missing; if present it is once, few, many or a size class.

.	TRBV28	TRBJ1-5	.	CATREGTNQPQHF	TGTGCCACAAGAGAAGGGACTAATCAGCCCCAGCATTTT
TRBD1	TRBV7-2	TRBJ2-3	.	CASSLEGTGGYTQYF	TGTGCCAGCAGCTTAGAGGGGACAGGGGGGTATACGCAGTATTTT
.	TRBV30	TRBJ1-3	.	CAWSVYSGNTIYF	TGTGCCTGGAGTGTATATTCTGGAAACACCATATATTTT
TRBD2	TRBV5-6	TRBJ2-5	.	CASSLAGVYQETQYF	TGTGCCAGCAGCCTAGCGGGAGTGTACCAAGAGACCCAGTACTTC
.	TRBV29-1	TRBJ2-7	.	CSAGGGAYEQYF	TGCAGCGCCGGTGGAGGGGCCTACGAGCAGTACTTC
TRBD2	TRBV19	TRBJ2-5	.	CASKDRGSGRAQETQYF	TGTGCCAGTAAGGACAGGGGTAGCGGGAGGGCCCAAGAGACCCAGTACTTC
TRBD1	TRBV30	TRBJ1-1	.	CAWSGTGGTEAFF	TGTGCCTGGAGCGGGACAGGAGGAACTGAAGCTTTCTTT
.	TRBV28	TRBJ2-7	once	CASSQGVSYEQYF	TGTGCCAGCAGTCAAGGGGTAAGCTACGAGCAGTACTTC
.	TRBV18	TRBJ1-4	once	CASSPQGGPEKLFF	TGTGCCAGCTCACCACAGGGAGGGCCCGAGAAACTGTTTTTT
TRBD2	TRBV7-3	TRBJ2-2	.	CASGGTSDTGELFF	TGTGCCAGCGGAGGGACTAGCGACACCGGGGAGCTGTTTTTT
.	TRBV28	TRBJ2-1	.	CASSSPDLLVYNEQFF	TGTGCCAGCAGTTCCCCGGACCTACTAGTCTACAATGAGCAGTTCTTC
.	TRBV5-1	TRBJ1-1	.	CASSLEQGVAFF	TGCGCCAGCAGCTTGGAACAAGGGGTGGCTTTCTTT
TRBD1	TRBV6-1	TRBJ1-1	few	CASSVDRAPLSNTEAFF	TGTGCCAGCAGTGTCGACAGGGCCCCATTATCCAACACTGAAGCTTTCTTT
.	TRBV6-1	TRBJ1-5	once	CASSDLGAQHF	TGTGCCAGCAGTGATCTAGGAGCCCAGCATTTT
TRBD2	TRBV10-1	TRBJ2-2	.	CASNPSGKYTGELFF	TGCGCCAGCAACCCTAGCGGGAAATACACCGGGGAGCTGTTTTTT
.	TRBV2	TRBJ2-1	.	CASSGGLPPREQFF	TGTGCCAGCAGTGGAGGACTTCCCCCCCGTGAGCAGTTCTTC
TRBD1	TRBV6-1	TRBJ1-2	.	CASSEAWDRTYGYTF	TGTGCCAGCAGTGAAGCGTGGGACAGAACCTATGGCTACACCTTC
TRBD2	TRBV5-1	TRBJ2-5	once	CASSLGTSGNQETQYF	TGCGCCAGCAGCCTGGGGACTAGCGGGAACCAAGAGACCCAGTACTTC
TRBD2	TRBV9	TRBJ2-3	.	CASSGREGTDTQYF	TGTGCCAGCAGCGGGCGGGAGGGCACAGATACGCAGTATTTT
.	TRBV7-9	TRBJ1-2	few	CASSLAEVGGYTF	TGTGCCAGCAGCTTAGCCGAGGTCGGTGGCTACACCTTC
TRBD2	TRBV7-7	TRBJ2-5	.	CASSPGLAGEGGTQYF	TGTGCCAGCAGCCCAGGACTAGCGGGAGAGGGGGGGACCCAGTACTTC
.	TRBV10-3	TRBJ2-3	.	CAISAGSSTDTQYF	TGTGCCATCAGTGCAGGGTCTAGCACAGATACGCAGTATTTT
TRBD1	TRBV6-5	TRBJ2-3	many	CATQDRVSTDTQYF	TGTGCGACGCAAGACAGGGTGAGCACAGATACGCAGTATTTT
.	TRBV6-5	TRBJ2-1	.	CASSRQPGGEQFF	TGTGCCAGCAGTCGACAGCCTGGGGGCGAGCAGTTCTTC
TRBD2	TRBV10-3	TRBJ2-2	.	CAISEAGTSGSKMTGELFF	TGTGCCATCAGTGAGGCCGGGACTAGCGGGAGCAAGATGACCGGGGAGCTGTTTTTT
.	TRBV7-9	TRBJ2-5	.	CASSFGETQYF	TGTGCCAGCAGCTTCGGAGAGACCCAGTACTTC
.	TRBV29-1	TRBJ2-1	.	CSVGHNNEQFF	TGCAGCGTTGGGCACAACAATGAGCAGTTCTTC
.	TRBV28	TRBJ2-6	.	CASNLSDRTGANVLTF	TGTGCCAGCAATTTATCGGACAGAACTGGGGCCAACGTCCTGACTTTC
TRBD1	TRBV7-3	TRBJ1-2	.	CASSLTGQGEGYTF	TGTGCCAGCAGCTTAACGGGACAGGGAGAAGGCTACACCTTC
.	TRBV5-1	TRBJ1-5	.	CASSSGIQVGQPQHF	TGCGCCAGCAGCTCCGGGATTCAAGTGGGTCAGCCCCAGCATTTT
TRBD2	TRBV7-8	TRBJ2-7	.	CASSPRRLADYEQYF	TGTGCCAGCAGCCCGCGGAGACTAGCGGATTACGAGCAGTACTTC
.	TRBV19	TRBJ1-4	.	CASSIGGPPPNEKLFF	TGTGCCAGTAGTATAGGGGGGCCTCCGCCGAATGAAAAACTGTTTTTT
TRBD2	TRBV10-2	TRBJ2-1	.	CASSLHPGTSGRSYNEQFF	TGCGCCAGCAGCCTTCACCCAGGGACTAGCGGGAGATCCTACAATGAGCAGTTCTTC
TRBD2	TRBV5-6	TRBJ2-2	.	CASSTGLAYTGELFF	TGTGCCAGCAGCACCGGACTAGCGTACACCGGGGAGCTGTTTTTT
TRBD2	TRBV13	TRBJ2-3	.	CASSFRVAGGRDTQYF	TGTGCCAGCAGCTTCAGAGTTGCGGGAGGAAGAGATACGCAGTATTTT
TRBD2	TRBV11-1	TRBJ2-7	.	CASSLGTSGINYEQYF	TGTGCCAGCAGCTTAGGGACTAGCGGGATTAACTACGAGCAGTACTTC
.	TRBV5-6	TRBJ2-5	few	CASKTKGGWEETQYF	TGTGCCAGCAAAACCAAAGGCGGTTGGGAAGAGACCCAGTACTTC
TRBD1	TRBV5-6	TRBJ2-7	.	CASSPGGTGAYEQYF	TGTGCCAGCAGCCCGGGCGGGACAGGAGCCTACGAGCAGTACTTC
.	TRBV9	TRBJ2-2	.	CASKVQEGTGELFF	TGTGCCAGCAAAGTTCAGGAAGGCACCGGGGAGCTGTTTTTT
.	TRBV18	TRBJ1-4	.	CASSPPRPNEKLFF	TGTGCCAGCTCACCGCCGAGGCCTAATGAAAAACTGTTTTTT